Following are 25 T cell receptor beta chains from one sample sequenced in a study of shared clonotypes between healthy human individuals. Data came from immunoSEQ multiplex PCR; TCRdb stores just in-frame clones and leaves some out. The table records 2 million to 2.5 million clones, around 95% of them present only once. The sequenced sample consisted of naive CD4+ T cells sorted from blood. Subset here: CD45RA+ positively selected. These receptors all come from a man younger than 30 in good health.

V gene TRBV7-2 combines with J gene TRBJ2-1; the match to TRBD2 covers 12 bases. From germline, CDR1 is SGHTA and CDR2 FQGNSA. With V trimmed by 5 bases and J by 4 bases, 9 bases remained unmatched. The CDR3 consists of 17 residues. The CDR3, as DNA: TGTGCCAGCAGCCTCGGACAGGGACTAGCGGGTTACAATGAGCAGTTCTTC. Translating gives CASSLGQGLAGYNEQFF.

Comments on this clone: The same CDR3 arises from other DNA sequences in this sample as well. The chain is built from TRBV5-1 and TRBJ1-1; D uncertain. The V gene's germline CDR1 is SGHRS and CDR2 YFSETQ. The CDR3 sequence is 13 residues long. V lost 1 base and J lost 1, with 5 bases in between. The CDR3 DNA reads TGCGCCAGCAGCTTGTTAGAGAACACTGAAGCTTTCTTT. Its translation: CASSLLENTEAFF.

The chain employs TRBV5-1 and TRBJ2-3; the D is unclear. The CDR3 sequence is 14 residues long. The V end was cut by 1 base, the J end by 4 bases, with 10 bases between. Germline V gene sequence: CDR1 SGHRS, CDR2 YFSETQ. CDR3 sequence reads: CASSLQPAPDTQYF. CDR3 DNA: TGCGCCAGCAGCTTGCAGCCAGCCCCAGATACGCAGTATTTT.

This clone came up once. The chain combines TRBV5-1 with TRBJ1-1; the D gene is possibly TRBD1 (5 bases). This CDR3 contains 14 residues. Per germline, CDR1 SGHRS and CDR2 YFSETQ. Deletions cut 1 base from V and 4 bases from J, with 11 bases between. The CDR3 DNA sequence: TGCGCCAGCAGCTTGATCGTAGGGACCACTGAAGCTTTCTTT. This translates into CASSLIVGTTEAFF.

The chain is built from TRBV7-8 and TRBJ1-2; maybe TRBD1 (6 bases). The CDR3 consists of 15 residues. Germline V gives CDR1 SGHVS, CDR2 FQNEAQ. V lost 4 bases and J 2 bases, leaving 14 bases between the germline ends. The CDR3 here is CASSSRDIRNYGYTF. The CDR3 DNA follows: TGTGCCAGCAGCTCCCGGGACATCAGGAACTATGGCTACACCTTC.

The CDR3 loop reads CAWSWNGNEKLFF. As DNA, the CDR3 is TGTGCCTGGAGTTGGAACGGTAATGAAAAACTGTTTTTT. The chain links TRBV30 to TRBJ1-4, with D uncertain. Between the trimmed V and J ends, which lost 2 bases and 4 bases, there was a span of 8 bases. Germline V gene data show CDR1 as GTSNPN and CDR2 as SVGIG (reference sequence). CDR3 size: 13 residues.

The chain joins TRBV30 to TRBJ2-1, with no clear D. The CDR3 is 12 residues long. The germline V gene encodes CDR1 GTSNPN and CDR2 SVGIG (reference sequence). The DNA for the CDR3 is TGTGCGGGTAGTGAGTCCGACAATGAGCAGTTCTTC. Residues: CAGSESDNEQFF.

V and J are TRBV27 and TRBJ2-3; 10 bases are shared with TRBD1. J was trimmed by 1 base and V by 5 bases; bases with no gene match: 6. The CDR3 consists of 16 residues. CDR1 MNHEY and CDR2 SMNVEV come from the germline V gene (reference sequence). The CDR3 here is CASSTGTGVGTDTQYF. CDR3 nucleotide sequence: TGTGCCAGCAGTACCGGGACAGGGGTTGGCACAGATACGCAGTATTTT.

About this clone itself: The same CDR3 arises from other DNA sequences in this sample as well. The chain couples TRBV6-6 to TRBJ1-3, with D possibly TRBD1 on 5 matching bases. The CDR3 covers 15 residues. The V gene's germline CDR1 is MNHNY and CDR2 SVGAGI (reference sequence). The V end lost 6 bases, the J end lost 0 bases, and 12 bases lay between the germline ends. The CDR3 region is CASSPQGASGNTIYF. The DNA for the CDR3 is TGTGCCAGCAGCCCGCAGGGAGCCTCTGGAAACACCATATATTTT.

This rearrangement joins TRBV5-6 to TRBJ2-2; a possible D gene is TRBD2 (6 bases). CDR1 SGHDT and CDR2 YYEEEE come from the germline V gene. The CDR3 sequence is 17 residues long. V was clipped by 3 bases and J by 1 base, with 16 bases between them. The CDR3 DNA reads TGTGCCAGCAGCTGGGTGGGACTGGGGAGGAACACCGGGGAGCTGTTTTTT. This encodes CASSWVGLGRNTGELFF.

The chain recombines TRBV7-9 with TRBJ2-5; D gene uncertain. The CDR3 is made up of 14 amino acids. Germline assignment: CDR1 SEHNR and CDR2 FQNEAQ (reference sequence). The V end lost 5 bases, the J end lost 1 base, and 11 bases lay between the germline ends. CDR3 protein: CASSPQIVQETQYF. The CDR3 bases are TGTGCCAGCAGCCCACAGATTGTCCAAGAGACCCAGTACTTC.

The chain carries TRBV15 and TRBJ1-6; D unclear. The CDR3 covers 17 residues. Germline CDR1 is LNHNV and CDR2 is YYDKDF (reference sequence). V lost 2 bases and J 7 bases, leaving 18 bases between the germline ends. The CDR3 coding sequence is TGTGCCACCAGCAGAAACCCGGGAGGTACACTGAATTCACCCCTCCACTTT. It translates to CATSRNPGGTLNSPLHF.

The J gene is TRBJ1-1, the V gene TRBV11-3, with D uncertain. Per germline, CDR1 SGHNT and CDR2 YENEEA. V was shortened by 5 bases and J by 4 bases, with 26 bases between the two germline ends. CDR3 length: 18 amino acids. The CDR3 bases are TGTGCCAGCAGCGTTACCTGGGCTGCCGGCGACCCTTCCACTGAAGCTTTCTTT. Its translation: CASSVTWAAGDPSTEAFF. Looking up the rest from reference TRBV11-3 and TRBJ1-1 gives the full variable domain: EAGVVQSPRYKIIEKKQPVAFWCNPISGHNTLYWYLQNLGQGPELLIRYENEEAVDDSQLPKDRFSAERLKGVDSTLKIQPAELGDSAVYLCASSVTWAAGDPSTEAFFGQGTRLTVV.

The chain's CDR3 is CSATYRGEQYF. As DNA, the CDR3 is TGCAGTGCCACGTACAGGGGCGAGCAGTACTTC. This rearrangement joins TRBV20-1 to TRBJ2-7; 7 nucleotides agree with TRBD1. This CDR3 has 11 amino acids. Germline CDR1 reads DFQATT; CDR2 reads SNEGSKA (reference sequence). Losses at the gene ends were 6 bases for V and 6 bases for J; bases not matched to a gene: 5.

CDR3 sequence (DNA): TGTGCCAGCAGTGGAACCGCTAACAGAAACACCATATATTTT. Translating gives CASSGTANRNTIYF. The genes are TRBV2 and TRBJ1-3; D is undetermined. The CDR3 length is 14 residues. The V end lost 4 bases, the J end lost 5 bases, and 12 bases lay between the germline ends. Germline assignment: CDR1 SNHLY and CDR2 FYNNEI. Based on the CDR3 plus reference TRBV2 and TRBJ1-3, the full variable domain is EPEVTQTPSHQVTQMGQEVILRCVPISNHLYFYWYRQILGQKVEFLVSFYNNEISEKSEIFDDQFSVERPDGSNFTLKIRSTKLEDSAMYFCASSGTANRNTIYFGEGSWLTVV.

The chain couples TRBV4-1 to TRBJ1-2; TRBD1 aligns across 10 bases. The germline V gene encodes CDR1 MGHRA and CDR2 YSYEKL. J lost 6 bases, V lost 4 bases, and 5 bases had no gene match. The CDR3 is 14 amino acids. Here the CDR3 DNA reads TGCGCCAGCAGCCTTTCGACAGGGGGCGATGGCTACACCTTC. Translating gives CASSLSTGGDGYTF.

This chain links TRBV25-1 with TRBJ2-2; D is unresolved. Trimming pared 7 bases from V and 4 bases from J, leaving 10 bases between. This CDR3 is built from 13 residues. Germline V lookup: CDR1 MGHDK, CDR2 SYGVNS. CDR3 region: CASTVTGTGELFF. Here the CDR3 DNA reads TGTGCCAGCACCGTTACGGGCACCGGGGAGCTGTTTTTT.

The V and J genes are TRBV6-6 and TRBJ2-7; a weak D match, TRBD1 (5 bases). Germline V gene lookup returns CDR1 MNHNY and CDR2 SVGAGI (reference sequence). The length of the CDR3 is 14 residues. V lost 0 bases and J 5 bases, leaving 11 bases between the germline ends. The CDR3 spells CASSYSAVGDEQYF. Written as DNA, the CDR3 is TGTGCCAGCAGTTACTCGGCGGTAGGGGACGAGCAGTACTTC.

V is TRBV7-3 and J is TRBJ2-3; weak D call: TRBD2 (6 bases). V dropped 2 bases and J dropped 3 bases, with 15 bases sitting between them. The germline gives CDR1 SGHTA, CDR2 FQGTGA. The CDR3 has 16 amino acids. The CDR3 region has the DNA TGTGCCAGCAGCTTATCCGCGGGGTTTGGAACAGATACGCAGTATTTT. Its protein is CASSLSAGFGTDTQYF.

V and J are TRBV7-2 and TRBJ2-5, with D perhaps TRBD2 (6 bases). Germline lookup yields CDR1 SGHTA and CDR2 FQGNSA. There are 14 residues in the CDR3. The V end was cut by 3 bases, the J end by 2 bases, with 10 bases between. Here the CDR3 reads CASSLWGLQETQYF. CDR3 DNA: TGTGCCAGCAGCTTGTGGGGACTGCAAGAGACCCAGTACTTC.

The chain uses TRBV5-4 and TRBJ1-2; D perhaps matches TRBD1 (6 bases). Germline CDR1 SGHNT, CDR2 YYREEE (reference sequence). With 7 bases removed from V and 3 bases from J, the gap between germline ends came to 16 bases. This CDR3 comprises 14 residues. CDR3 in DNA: TGTGCCAGCGTACGCGATGGGGGCTACTATGGCTACACCTTC. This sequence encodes CASVRDGGYYGYTF.

For the CDR3, the DNA is TGCGCCAGCAGCCAAGAGTGGATGACGGGCGAGCAGTACTTC. It translates to CASSQEWMTGEQYF. This chain joins TRBV4-3 and TRBJ2-5; D is unclear. TRBJ2-7 matches the DNA end more closely, so the J call is doubtful. The CDR3 loop spans 14 amino acids. Germline V gene sequence: CDR1 LGHNA, CDR2 YSLEER.

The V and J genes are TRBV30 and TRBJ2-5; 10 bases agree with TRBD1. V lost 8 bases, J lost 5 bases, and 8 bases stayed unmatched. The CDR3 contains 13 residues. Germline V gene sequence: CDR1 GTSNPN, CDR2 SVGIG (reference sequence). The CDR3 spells CAGWTGGRETQYF. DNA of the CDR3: TGTGCCGGATGGACAGGGGGACGGGAGACCCAGTACTTC.

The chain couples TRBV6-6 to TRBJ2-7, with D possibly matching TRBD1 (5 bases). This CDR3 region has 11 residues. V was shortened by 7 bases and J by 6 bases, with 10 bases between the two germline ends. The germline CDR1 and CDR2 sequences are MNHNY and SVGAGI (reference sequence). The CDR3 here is CASNQGSEQYF. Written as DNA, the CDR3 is TGTGCCAGCAACCAGGGTTCCGAGCAGTACTTC.

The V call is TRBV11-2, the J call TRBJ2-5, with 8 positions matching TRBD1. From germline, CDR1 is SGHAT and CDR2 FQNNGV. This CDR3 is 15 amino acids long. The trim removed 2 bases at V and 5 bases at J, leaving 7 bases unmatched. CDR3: CASSLTPDRVETQYF. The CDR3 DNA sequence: TGTGCCAGCAGCTTAACCCCGGACAGGGTTGAGACCCAGTACTTC.